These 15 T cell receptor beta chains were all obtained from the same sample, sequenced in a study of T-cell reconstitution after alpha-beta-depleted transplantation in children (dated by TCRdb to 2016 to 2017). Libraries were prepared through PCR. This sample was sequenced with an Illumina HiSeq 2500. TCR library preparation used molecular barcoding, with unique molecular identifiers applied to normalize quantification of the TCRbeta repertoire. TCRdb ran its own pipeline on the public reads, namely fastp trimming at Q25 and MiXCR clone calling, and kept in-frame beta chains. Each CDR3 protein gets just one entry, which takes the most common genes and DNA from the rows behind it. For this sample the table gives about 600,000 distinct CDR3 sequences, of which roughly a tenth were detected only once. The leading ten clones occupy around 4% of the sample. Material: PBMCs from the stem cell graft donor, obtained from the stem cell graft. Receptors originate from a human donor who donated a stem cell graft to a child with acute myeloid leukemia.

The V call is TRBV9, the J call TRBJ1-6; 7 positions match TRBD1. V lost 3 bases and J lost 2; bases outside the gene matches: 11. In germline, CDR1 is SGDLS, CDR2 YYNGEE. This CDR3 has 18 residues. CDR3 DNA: TGTGCCAGCAGCGCCCACCGACAGGGAAGGACCTATAATTCACCCCTCCACTTT. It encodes CASSAHRQGRTYNSPLHF.

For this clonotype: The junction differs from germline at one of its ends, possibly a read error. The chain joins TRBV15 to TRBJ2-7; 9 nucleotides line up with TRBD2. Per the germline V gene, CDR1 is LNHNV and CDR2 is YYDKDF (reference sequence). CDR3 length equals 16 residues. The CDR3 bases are TGTGTCACCAGCAGAGATCGGACTAGCGTGGCCTACGAGCAGTACTTC. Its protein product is CVTSRDRTSVAYEQYF.

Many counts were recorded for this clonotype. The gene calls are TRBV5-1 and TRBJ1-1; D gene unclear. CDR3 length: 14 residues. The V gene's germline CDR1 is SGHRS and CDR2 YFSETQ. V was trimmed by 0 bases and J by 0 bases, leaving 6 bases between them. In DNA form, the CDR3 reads TGCGCCAGCAGCTTGGAAACATTGAACACTGAAGCTTTCTTT. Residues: CASSLETLNTEAFF.

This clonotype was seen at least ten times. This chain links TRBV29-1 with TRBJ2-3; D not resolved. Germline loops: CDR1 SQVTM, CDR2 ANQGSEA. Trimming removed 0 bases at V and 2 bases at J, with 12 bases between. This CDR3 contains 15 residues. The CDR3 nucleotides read TGCAGCGTTGAAGATCGGCGGATTCACACAGATACGCAGTATTTT. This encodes CSVEDRRIHTDTQYF.

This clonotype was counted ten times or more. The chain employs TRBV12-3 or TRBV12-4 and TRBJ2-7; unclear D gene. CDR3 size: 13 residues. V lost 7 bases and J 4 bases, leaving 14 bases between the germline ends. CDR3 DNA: TGTGCCAGCAAGAGCGCGGTACAGTACGAGCAGTACTTC. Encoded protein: CASKSAVQYEQYF.

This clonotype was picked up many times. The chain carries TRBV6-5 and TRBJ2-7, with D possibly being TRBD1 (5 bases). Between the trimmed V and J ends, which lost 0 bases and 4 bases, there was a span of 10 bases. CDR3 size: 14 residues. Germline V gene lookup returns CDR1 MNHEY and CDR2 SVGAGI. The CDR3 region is CASSYSQGPYEQYF. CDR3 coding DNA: TGTGCCAGCAGTTACTCGCAGGGCCCTTACGAGCAGTACTTC.

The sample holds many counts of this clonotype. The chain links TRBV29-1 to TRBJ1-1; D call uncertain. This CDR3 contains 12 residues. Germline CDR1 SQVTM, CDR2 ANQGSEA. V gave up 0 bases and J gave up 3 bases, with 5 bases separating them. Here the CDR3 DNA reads TGCAGCGTTGAAGATTTTGACACTGAAGCTTTCTTT. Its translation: CSVEDFDTEAFF.

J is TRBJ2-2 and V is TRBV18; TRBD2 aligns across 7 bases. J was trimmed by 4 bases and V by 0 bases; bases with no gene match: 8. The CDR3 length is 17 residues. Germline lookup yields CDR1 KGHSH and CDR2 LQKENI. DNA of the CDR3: TGTGCCAGCTCACCACCAGGGCTAGCGGCACTCACCGGGGAGCTGTTTTTT. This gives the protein CASSPPGLAALTGELFF.

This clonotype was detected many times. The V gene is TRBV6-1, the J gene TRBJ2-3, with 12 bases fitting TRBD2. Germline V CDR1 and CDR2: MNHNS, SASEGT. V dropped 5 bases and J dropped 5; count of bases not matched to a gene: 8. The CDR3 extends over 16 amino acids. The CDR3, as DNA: TGTGCCAGCAGTCAGATACTAGCGGGAGGAGGAGATACGCAGTATTTT. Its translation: CASSQILAGGGDTQYF.

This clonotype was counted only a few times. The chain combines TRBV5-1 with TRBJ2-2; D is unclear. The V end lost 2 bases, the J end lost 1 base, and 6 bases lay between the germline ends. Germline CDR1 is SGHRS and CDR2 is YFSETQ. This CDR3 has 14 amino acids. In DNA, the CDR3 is TGCGCCAGCAGCTTTACTCAGAACACCGGGGAGCTGTTTTTT. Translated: CASSFTQNTGELFF.

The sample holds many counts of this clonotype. This CDR3 is CASSVVDSPGTQYF. The CDR3 nucleotides are TGTGCCAGCAGCGTAGTAGATTCGCCGGGTACGCAGTATTTT. The V call is TRBV9, the J call TRBJ2-3; D unclear. V was clipped by 0 bases and J by 8 bases, with 13 bases between them. This CDR3 is 14 amino acids long. The germline V gene encodes CDR1 SGDLS and CDR2 YYNGEE.

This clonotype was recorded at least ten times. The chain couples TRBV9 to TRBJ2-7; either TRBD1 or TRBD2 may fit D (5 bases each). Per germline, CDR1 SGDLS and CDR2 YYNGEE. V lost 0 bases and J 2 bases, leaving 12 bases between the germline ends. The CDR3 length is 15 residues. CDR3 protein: CASSVGGRPPYEQYF. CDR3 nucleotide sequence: TGTGCCAGCAGCGTAGGGGGACGACCACCCTACGAGCAGTACTTC.

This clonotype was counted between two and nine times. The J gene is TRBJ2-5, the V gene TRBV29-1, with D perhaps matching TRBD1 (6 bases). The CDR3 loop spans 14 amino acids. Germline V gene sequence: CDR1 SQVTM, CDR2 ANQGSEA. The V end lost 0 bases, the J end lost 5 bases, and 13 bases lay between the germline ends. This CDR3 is CSVEEGGFLETQYF. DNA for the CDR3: TGCAGCGTTGAAGAAGGGGGATTTTTGGAGACCCAGTACTTC.

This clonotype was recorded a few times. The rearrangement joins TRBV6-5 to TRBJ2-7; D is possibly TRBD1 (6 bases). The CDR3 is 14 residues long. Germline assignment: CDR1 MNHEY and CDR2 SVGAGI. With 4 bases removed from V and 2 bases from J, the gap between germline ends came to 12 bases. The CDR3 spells CASSSWTDTYEQYF. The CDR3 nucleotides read TGTGCCAGCAGTTCCTGGACAGACACCTACGAGCAGTACTTC.

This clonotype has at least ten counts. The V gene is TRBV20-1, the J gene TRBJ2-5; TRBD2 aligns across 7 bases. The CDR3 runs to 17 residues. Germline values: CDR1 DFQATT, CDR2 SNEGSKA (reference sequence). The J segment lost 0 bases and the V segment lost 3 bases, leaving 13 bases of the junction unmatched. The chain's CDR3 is CSARSHGAGDDQETQYF. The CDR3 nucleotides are TGCAGTGCTAGGTCCCACGGGGCGGGAGACGACCAAGAGACCCAGTACTTC.